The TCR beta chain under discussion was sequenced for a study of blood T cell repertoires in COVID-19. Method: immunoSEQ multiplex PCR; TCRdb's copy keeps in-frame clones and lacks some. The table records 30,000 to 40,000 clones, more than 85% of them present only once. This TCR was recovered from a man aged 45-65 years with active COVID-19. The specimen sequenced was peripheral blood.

CDR3 sequence reads: CASSPRQREKLFF. The CDR3 DNA reads as TGTGCCAGCTCACCCCGACAGCGTGAAAAACTGTTTTTT. This chain uses TRBV18 with TRBJ1-4; possible D gene TRBD1, 5 bases. Trimming shortened V by 3 bases and J by 7 bases, and 9 bases separated the two germline ends. The CDR3 loop spans 13 amino acids. The V gene's germline CDR1 is KGHSH and CDR2 LQKENI.